A single sample gave rise to the 17 T cell receptor beta chains below, sequenced in a study of T-cell reconstitution after alpha-beta-depleted transplantation in children (dated by TCRdb to about 2016). To prepare the library, PCR was applied. Sequenced using an Illumina HiSeq 2500. TCR library preparation used molecular barcoding, with unique molecular identifiers applied to normalize quantification of the TCRbeta repertoire. TCRdb applied fastp at Q25 and MiXCR to the public reads, then kept only in-frame beta chains. Every entry covers one CDR3 protein and lists the most common genes and DNA from its rows. The sample records some 830,000 distinct CDR3 sequences, less than 20% of which are singletons. The leading ten clones occupy approximately 5% of the sample. The treatment or condition tag for this specimen amounts to: allogeneic hematopoietic cell transplantation with graft depleted of TCRalphabeta T cells and CD19 B cells.

The source was PBMCs, mostly from graft donor cells, collected 360 days after TCRalphabeta/CD19-depleted stem cell transplant. These receptors were obtained from a male patient aged 10 to 17 who had a stem cell transplant for acute lymphoblastic leukemia, so the T cells may come from the graft donor.

In this sample, this clonotype turned up a few times. The chain joins TRBV6-1 to TRBJ2-1; D unclear. Germline CDR1 reads MNHNS; CDR2 reads SASEGT. The CDR3 runs to 16 residues. Trimming left V 4 bases short and J 2 bases short, with 15 bases between. The CDR3 nucleotides read TGTGCCAGCAGTGCCGACCGGCCTTCACCCTACAATGAGCAGTTCTTC. This encodes CASSADRPSPYNEQFF.

This chain joins TRBV5-1 and TRBJ2-7; a weak D match, TRBD2 (5 bases). The germline V and J ends were trimmed by 0 bases and 5 bases, with 12 bases remaining between them. Germline-derived CDR1 and CDR2 are SGHRS and YFSETQ. CDR3 length: 14 residues. The CDR3 is CASSLVAFGDEQYF. Written as DNA, the CDR3 is TGCGCCAGCAGCTTGGTAGCTTTCGGGGACGAGCAGTACTTC.

V is TRBV30 and J is TRBJ2-7; TRBD2 matches 8 bases. From germline, CDR1 is GTSNPN and CDR2 SVGIG (reference sequence). CDR3 length: 14 residues. With 2 bases clipped from V and 7 bases from J, the junction kept 10 bases outside the gene matches. This chain's CDR3 is CAWSLGAGAHEQYF. Here the CDR3 DNA reads TGTGCCTGGAGTTTAGGAGCGGGAGCTCATGAGCAGTACTTC.

This clonotype was detected only a few times. The chain employs TRBV29-1 and TRBJ2-2; no firm D call. V dropped 7 bases and J dropped 7 bases, with 7 bases sitting between them. Looked up from germline, CDR1 is SQVTM and CDR2 is ANQGSEA. The CDR3 runs to 10 residues. CDR3 sequence: CSAWNGELFF. The CDR3 DNA is TGCAGCGCCTGGAACGGGGAGCTGTTTTTT.

The rearrangement joins TRBV19 to TRBJ2-1; 11 positions agree with TRBD2. Germline V gives CDR1 LNHDA, CDR2 SQIVND (reference sequence). Trimming removed 6 bases from V and 8 bases from J; junction bases left unmatched: 6. The CDR3 spans 14 residues. CDR3 coding DNA: TGTGCCAGTAGAACTAGCGGGAGTAACGATGAGCAGTTCTTC. Amino acid sequence: CASRTSGSNDEQFF.

The chain joins TRBV10-3 to TRBJ2-7; D is perhaps TRBD2 (5 bases). Trimming pared 3 bases from V and 0 bases from J, leaving 18 bases between. The germline V gene has CDR1 ENHRY and CDR2 SYGVKD. CDR3 size: 17 residues. The CDR3 reads CAISDLGGRGNSYEQYF. CDR3 sequence (DNA): TGTGCCATCAGTGATCTCGGTGGGAGAGGAAACTCCTACGAGCAGTACTTC.

This clonotype has at least ten counts. The chain has TRBV27 and TRBJ2-7; 8 positions match TRBD1. The CDR3 spans 14 residues. The germline gives CDR1 MNHEY, CDR2 SMNVEV (reference sequence). Trimming at V came to 6 bases and at J to 6 bases, leaving 10 bases not matched to a gene. CDR3 sequence: CASSSRTGRLEQYF. Here the CDR3 DNA reads TGTGCCAGCAGCTCGCGGACAGGGAGGCTCGAGCAGTACTTC.

The CDR3: CASSQEVGQDNEQFF. The CDR3 DNA follows: TGTGCCAGCAGCCAAGAAGTTGGACAAGACAATGAGCAGTTCTTC. The V call is TRBV3-1, the J call TRBJ2-1, with D possibly TRBD1 on 5 matching bases. The CDR3 covers 15 residues. CDR1 and CDR2 from the germline V gene are LGHDT and YNNKEL (reference sequence). V was pared by 0 bases and J by 5 bases, with 11 bases between.

This clonotype was recorded once. This chain joins TRBV10-3 and TRBJ2-5; tentatively, D is TRBD2 (5 bases). V lost 0 bases, J lost 5 bases, and 10 bases lay in between. Germline CDR1 and CDR2: ENHRY and SYGVKD. This CDR3 has 14 amino acids. CDR3 DNA sequence: TGTGCCATCAGTGAGTCAACGGGATCGGAGACCCAGTACTTC. Its translation: CAISESTGSETQYF.

This clonotype was observed a few times. The chain carries TRBV11-1 and TRBJ1-3; D not certain. This CDR3 has 13 amino acids. V lost 2 bases and J 3 bases, leaving 5 bases between the germline ends. Germline V lookup: CDR1 SGHAT, CDR2 FQDESV (reference sequence). The CDR3 DNA sequence: TGTGCCAGCAGCTTATGGAGTGGAAACACCATATATTTT. It encodes CASSLWSGNTIYF.

This clonotype turned up a few times. The chain uses TRBV9 and TRBJ2-1, with D maybe TRBD1 (5 bases). Germline V gives CDR1 SGDLS, CDR2 YYNGEE. Trimming left V 2 bases short and J 5 bases short, with 11 bases between. The CDR3 contains 14 residues. The CDR3 protein is CASSVLGVNNEQFF. CDR3 in DNA: TGTGCCAGCAGCGTCCTAGGGGTTAACAATGAGCAGTTCTTC.

The sample holds many counts of this clonotype. This sequence joins TRBV5-1 and TRBJ2-1, with D hard to call. CDR3 length: 17 amino acids. Germline lookup yields CDR1 SGHRS and CDR2 YFSETQ. Trimming stripped 0 bases from V and 0 bases from J, with 13 bases between. CDR3 nucleotides: TGCGCCAGCAGCTTGGAATCTGGACCCCTCTCCTACAATGAGCAGTTCTTC. Translating gives CASSLESGPLSYNEQFF.

The rearrangement links TRBV2 to TRBJ2-4, with a weak D call TRBD2 (6 bases). Germline loops: CDR1 SNHLY, CDR2 FYNNEI. The CDR3 runs 12 residues. Trimming took off 6 bases at V and 15 bases at J, with 18 bases between the two ends. CDR3 in amino acids: CASRRFGGIPYF. Here the CDR3 DNA reads TGTGCCAGCAGGAGGTTCGGGGGAATCCCGTACTTC.

This clonotype was seen a few times. The V call is TRBV7-3, the J call TRBJ1-1; D not certain. Germline V CDR1 and CDR2: SGHTA, FQGTGA. This CDR3 spans 14 amino acids. V lost 4 bases and J lost 6, with 15 bases in between. The CDR3 region is CASSSSPGGAEAFF. The CDR3 nucleotides read TGTGCCAGCAGCTCCTCTCCAGGAGGCGCTGAAGCTTTCTTT.

This clonotype was seen many times. The chain links TRBV7-9 to TRBJ2-2; D call uncertain. Trimming cost V 3 bases and J 6 bases, with 5 bases left between them. The CDR3 totals 12 residues. Germline assignment: CDR1 SEHNR and CDR2 FQNEAQ (reference sequence). The chain's CDR3 is CASSFPAGELFF. CDR3 nucleotide sequence: TGTGCCAGCAGCTTCCCTGCCGGGGAGCTGTTTTTT.

This clonotype came up a few times. V is TRBV24-1 and J is TRBJ2-5; no clear D gene. Trimming removed 1 base at V and 2 bases at J, with 7 bases between. CDR3 length: 14 residues. In germline, CDR1 is KGHDR, CDR2 SFDVKD. DNA of the CDR3: TGTGCCACCAGTGATTTTGCGGAGCAAGAGACCCAGTACTTC. Its translation: CATSDFAEQETQYF.

This clonotype was recorded a few times. V usage is TRBV28 and J usage is TRBJ1-5; no definite D call. The germline V gene encodes CDR1 MDHEN and CDR2 SYDVKM. The CDR3 consists of 13 residues. Trimming took 4 bases from V and 5 from J, leaving 9 bases between them. The CDR3 loop is CASSSRVHQPQHF. In DNA form, the CDR3 reads TGTGCCAGCAGTTCCCGCGTCCATCAGCCCCAGCATTTT.